One TCR beta chain is described in this entry. Trimming removed 3 bases at V and 10 bases at J, with 11 bases between. There are 13 residues in the CDR3. Germline CDR1 is SGDLS and CDR2 is YYNGEE. This record comes from a study of T cell changes during pregnancy in multiple sclerosis. TCRdb's table, derived via immunoSEQ multiplex PCR, lists solely in-frame clones and lacks some. The profile covers fewer than 40,000 clones, with about nine tenths appearing a single time and around 9.8% taken by the ten largest. V and J are TRBV9 and TRBJ1-6; D is perhaps TRBD1 (5 bases). The sequences come from CD8+ T cells from peripheral blood mononuclear cells, collected in the first trimester of pregnancy. The TCR was taken from a female donor with multiple sclerosis, enrolled in a pregnancy study. DNA for the CDR3: TGTGCCAGCAGCGGGGGAGGGGAATCACCCCTCCACTTT. It codes for CASSGGGESPLHF. The variable domain in full, with the rest retrieved from reference TRBV9 and TRBJ1-6, is DSGVTQTPKHLITATGQRVTLRCSPRSGDLSVYWYQQSLDQGLQFLIQYYNGEERAKGNILERFSAQQFPDLHSELNLSSLELGDSALYFCASSGGGESPLHFGNGTRLTVT.